The clone carrying this T cell receptor beta chain was seen at least ten times. What it recognizes is unknown. This sample is part of a study of human T cells and chemical hapten exposure. Study-wide context: DPC at 0.01% went onto the upper back in patch tests, read at 6 days.

TCRdb reprocessed the RACE reads with MiXCR, giving one entry per CDR3 protein. The data show about 80,000 distinct CDR3 sequences, approximately 10% seen once. Looked up from germline, CDR1 is MNHEY and CDR2 is SVGEGT. Trimming removed 5 bases from V and 4 bases from J, with 12 bases in between. CDR3 length equals 14 residues. Overall study findings and caveats: As the donors had alopecia, their immune response may differ from healthy people's. The number of TCRs over 1 in 1000 frequency stayed unchanged after DPC.

As to time point: patch test 2, 6 weeks after DPC sensitization. Stated treatment: therapeutic diphenylcyclopropenone sensitization with weekly scalp DPC. The receptor was isolated from a man between 18 and 29 years old with alopecia areata. Some clones in this sample may be carry-over from other donors' samples. The genes are TRBV6-2 or TRBV6-3 and TRBJ1-5, with D tentatively TRBD1 (6 bases). The sequencing here drew on whole blood, taken in connection with sensitization to the hapten diphenylcyclopropenone (DPC). In DNA, the CDR3 is TGTGCCAGCAGTCTCGGGACAACTAATCAGCCCCAGCATTTT. It codes for CASSLGTTNQPQHF.